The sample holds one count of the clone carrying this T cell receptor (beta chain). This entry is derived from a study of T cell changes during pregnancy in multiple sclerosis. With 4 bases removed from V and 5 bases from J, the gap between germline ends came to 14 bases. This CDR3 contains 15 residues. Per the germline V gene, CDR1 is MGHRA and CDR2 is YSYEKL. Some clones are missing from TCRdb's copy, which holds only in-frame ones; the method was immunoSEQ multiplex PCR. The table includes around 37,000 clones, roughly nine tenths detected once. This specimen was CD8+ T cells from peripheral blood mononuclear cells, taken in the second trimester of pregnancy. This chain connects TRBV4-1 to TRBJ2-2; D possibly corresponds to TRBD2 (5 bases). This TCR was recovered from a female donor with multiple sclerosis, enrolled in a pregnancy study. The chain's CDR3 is CASSPGFEGTGELFF. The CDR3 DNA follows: TGCGCCAGCAGCCCCGGATTCGAGGGAACCGGGGAGCTGTTTTTT.